In its sample, the clone carrying this TCR beta chain was seen once. Antigen unknown. This likely came from a read error, as a far larger clone is one base away. Germline V gene data show CDR1 as SGHDN and CDR2 as FVKESK. Trimming took 6 bases from V and 4 from J; bases not matched to a gene: 8. This CDR3 is 15 amino acids long. Libraries of TCR beta came from iRepertoire HTBI primers plus Arm-PCR of CDR3 regions. As handled by the study authors: The study identified 50 to 70 TRBV and more than 11 TRBJ segments across samples. TCRdb passed the multiplex PCR reads through MiXCR, listing each CDR3 protein once. The V and J calls shown here were made by TCRdb, not taken from the authors' results. The repertoire holds about 210,000 distinct CDR3 sequences, with about 19% as singletons. Time point denoted: newly diagnosed GD, antithyroid drugs for less than 3 months. PBMCs provided the RNA from which the TCR library was made.

The sample is drawn from a study of regulatory T cells in long-lasting Graves disease. Findings and limits, study-wide: TRBV28, TRBJ1-2 and TRBJ2-5 emerged as the favored segments in persistent disease.

The data were also submitted as part of a second study, on T cells in Graves' hyperthyroidism and ophthalmopathy. As that study records: The majority of expanded thyroid clonotypes above 0.001 also appeared in blood. A model of 13 V-J features distinguished ophthalmopathy from stable hyperthyroidism.

The receptor comes from a woman aged 25 to 45 with Graves disease. The sequences come from peripheral blood mononuclear cells (PBMCs), collected at new diagnosis, from a patient treated with antithyroid drugs. V usage is TRBV14 and J usage is TRBJ2-3, with TRBD2 identical over 9 bases. The chain's CDR3 is CASSPSGVGADTQYF. The CDR3 nucleotides are TGTGCCAGCAGTCCTAGCGGGGTAGGCGCAGATACGCAGTATTTT. Using reference TRBV14 and TRBJ2-3 for the parts outside the CDR3, the full variable domain is EAGVTQFPSHSVIEKGQTVTLRCDPISGHDNLYWYRRVMGKEIKFLLHFVKESKQDESGMPNNRFLAERTGGTYSTLKVQPAELEDSGVYFCASSPSGVGADTQYFGPGTRLTVL.